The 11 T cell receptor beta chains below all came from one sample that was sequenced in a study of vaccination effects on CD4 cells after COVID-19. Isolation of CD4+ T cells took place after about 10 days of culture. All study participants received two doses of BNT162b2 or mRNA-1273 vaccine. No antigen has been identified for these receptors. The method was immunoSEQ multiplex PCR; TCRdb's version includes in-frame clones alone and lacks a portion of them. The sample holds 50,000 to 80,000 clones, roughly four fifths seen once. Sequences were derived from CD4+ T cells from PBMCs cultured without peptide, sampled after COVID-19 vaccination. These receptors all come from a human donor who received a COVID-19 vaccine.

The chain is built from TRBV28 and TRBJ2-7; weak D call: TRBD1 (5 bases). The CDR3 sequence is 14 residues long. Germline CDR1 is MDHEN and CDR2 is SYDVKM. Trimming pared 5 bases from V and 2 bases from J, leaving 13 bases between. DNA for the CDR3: TGTGCCAGCAGTCCAAGGACACCCCCCTACGAGCAGTACGTC. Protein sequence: CASSPRTPPYEQYV.

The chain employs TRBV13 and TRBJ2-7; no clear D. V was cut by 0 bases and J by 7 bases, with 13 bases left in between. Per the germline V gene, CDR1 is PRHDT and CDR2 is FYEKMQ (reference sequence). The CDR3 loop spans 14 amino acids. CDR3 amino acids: CASSLGGPRGEQYV. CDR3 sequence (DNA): TGTGCCAGCAGCTTAGGCGGGCCCCGAGGTGAGCAGTACGTC.

For the CDR3, the DNA is TGCAGCGGGCAGGGACACTTCATGAACACTGAAGCTTTCTTT. This gives the protein CSGQGHFMNTEAFF. The J gene is TRBJ1-1, the V gene TRBV29-1; perhaps TRBD1 as D (6 bases). The V end lost 7 bases, the J end lost 0 bases, and 15 bases lay between the germline ends. The CDR3 is 14 residues long. The germline V gene encodes CDR1 SQVTM and CDR2 ANQGSEA.

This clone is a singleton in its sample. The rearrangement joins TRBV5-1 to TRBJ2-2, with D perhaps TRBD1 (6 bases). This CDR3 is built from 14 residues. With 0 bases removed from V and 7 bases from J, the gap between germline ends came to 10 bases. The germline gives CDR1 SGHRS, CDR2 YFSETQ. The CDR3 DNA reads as TGCGCCAGCAGCTTGGATGGGGGCTTCGGGGAGCTGTTTTTT. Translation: CASSLDGGFGELFF.

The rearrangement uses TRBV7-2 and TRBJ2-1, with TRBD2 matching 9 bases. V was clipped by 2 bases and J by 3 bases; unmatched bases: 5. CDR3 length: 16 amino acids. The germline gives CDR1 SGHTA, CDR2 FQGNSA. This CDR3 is CASSLWSSGDYNEQFF. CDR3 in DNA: TGTGCCAGCAGCTTATGGTCTAGCGGGGACTACAATGAGCAGTTCTTC.

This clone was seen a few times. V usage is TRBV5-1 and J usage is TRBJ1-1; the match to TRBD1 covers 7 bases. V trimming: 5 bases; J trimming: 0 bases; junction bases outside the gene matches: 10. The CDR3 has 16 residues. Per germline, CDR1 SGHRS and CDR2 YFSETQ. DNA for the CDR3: TGCGCCAGCAGGCGGGACAGTGCCCACATGAACACTGAAGCTTTCTTT. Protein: CASRRDSAHMNTEAFF. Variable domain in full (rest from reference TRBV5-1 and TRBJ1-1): KAGVTQTPRYLIKTRGQQVTLSCSPISGHRSVSWYQQTPGQGLQFLFEYFSETQRNKGNFPGRFSGRQFSNSRSEMNVSTLELGDSALYLCASRRDSAHMNTEAFFGQGTRLTVV.

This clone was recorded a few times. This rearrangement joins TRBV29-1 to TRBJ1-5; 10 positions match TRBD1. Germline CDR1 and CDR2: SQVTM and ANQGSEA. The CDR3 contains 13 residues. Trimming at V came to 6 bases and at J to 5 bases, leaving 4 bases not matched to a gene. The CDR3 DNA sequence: TGCAGCGTGGAGACAGGGGGCGATCAGCCCCAGCATTTT. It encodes CSVETGGDQPQHF.

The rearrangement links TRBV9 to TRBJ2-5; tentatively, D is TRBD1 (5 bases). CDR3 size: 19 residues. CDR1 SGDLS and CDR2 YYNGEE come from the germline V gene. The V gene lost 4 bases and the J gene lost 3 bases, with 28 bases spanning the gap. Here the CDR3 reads CASSSRGPVVGPPEETQYF. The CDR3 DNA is TGTGCCAGCAGCAGTAGGGGTCCCGTGGTCGGCCCCCCTGAAGAGACCCAGTACTTC. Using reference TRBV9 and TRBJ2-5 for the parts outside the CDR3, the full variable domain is DSGVTQTPKHLITATGQRVTLRCSPRSGDLSVYWYQQSLDQGLQFLIQYYNGEERAKGNILERFSAQQFPDLHSELNLSSLELGDSALYFCASSSRGPVVGPPEETQYFGPGTRLLVL.

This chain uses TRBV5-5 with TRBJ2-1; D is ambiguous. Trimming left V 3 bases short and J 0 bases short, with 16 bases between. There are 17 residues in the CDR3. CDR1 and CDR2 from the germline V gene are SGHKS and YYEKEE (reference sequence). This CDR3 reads CASSSFAVLSSYNEQFF. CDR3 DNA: TGTGCCAGCAGCTCTTTCGCGGTGTTGAGCTCCTACAATGAGCAGTTCTTC. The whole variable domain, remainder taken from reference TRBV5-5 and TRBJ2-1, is DAGVTQSPTHLIKTRGQQVTLRCSPISGHKSVSWYQQVLGQGPQFIFQYYEKEERGRGNFPDRFSARQFPNYSSELNVNALLLGDSALYLCASSSFAVLSSYNEQFFGPGTRLTVL.

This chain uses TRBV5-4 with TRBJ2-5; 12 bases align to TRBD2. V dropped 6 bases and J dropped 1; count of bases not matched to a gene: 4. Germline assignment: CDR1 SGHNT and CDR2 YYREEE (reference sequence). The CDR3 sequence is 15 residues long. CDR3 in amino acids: CASTASGGGQETQYF. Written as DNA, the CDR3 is TGTGCCAGCACCGCTAGCGGGGGGGGCCAAGAGACCCAGTACTTC.

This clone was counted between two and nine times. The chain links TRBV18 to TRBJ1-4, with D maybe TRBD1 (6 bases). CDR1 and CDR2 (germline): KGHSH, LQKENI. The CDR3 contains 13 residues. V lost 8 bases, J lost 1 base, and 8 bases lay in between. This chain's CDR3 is CASAQGTNEKLFF. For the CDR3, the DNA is TGTGCCAGCGCACAGGGAACTAATGAAAAACTGTTTTTT.